The 3 T cell receptor beta chains in this list originate from one sample, sequenced in a study of control samples from healthy donors and cancer patients. Assay: immunoSEQ multiplex PCR; the TCRdb copy retains only in-frame clones and omits some. The data contain roughly 50,000 clones, around 96% of them seen just once; the ten biggest clones take up around 1.9%. The sequencing sample was made of blood. These receptors all stem from a woman aged 25-40 years in good health.

A single count supports this clone. This CDR3 reads CASSVSQNGGNEQFF. The CDR3 DNA reads as TGTGCCAGCAGCGTCTCGCAGAATGGGGGGAATGAGCAGTTCTTC. This rearrangement joins TRBV9 to TRBJ2-1, with D possibly TRBD2 on 6 matching bases. The ends were cut back, 2 bases at V and 7 bases at J, with 16 bases in the middle. CDR3 length equals 15 residues. CDR1 is SGDLS, CDR2 YYNGEE, per germline.

The chain employs TRBV6-5 and TRBJ2-2; no reliable D call. CDR3 length: 14 amino acids. Germline values: CDR1 MNHEY, CDR2 SVGAGI. Trimming pared 8 bases from V and 3 bases from J, leaving 13 bases between. The chain's CDR3 is CASGPLVDTGELFF. The CDR3 nucleotides are TGTGCCAGCGGCCCCCTTGTGGACACCGGGGAGCTGTTTTTT.

DNA for the CDR3: TGTGCCAGCAGTTTTAGTGTTAGCGGTTCCTACGAGCAGTACTTC. It codes for CASSFSVSGSYEQYF. This chain links TRBV28 with TRBJ2-7, with D perhaps TRBD2 (6 bases). The V gene lost 3 bases and the J gene lost 1 base, with 13 bases spanning the gap. This CDR3 spans 15 amino acids. CDR1 is MDHEN, CDR2 SYDVKM, per germline.